This T cell receptor (beta chain) was captured in a study of blood T cells in healthy people across ages (dated by TCRdb to the mid-2010s). About the investigation overall: Template switching captured roughly one uniquely barcoded TCR beta cDNA molecule per two T cells in model experiments. To avoid experimental bias, donors of different ages were spread randomly across the sequencing lanes. The donors were split into four age groups: young (average 16 years), middle-aged (roughly 39), aged (62) and long-lived (roughly 86). Two additional independent replicas of 1 million unique cDNA reads from the same blood draw were analyzed for two donors (one aged 18 to 30 and one aged 80 or older). To track age-related changes in TCR beta repertoire diversity, the study relied on deep sequencing normalized with unique cDNA molecular identifiers. Here is what the overall study found, with its caveats: The percentage of naive T cells measured by flow cytometry correlated strongly with observed TCR beta diversity. Estimates of total diversity from one million sequenced T cells were regarded as lower bounds and underestimates. Because donor CMV infection status was unknown, age-related changes in expanded clonotypes were potentially confounded. As age increased, observed TCR beta diversity per million T cells dropped in a roughly linear way, and a significant reduction was already evident by age around 41. Because profiling used bulk unsorted PBMCs, naive and antigen-experienced compartments could not be compared conclusively. Compared with the aged group, the long-lived group had more naive CD4+ T cells, fewer expanded clones and increased TCR diversity, suggesting age selection.

The donors were 40 or so Caucasian individuals from Russia, aged roughly 6 to 100 years, who were systemically healthy. Ten milliliters of peripheral blood were drawn from each donor into EDTA-treated Vacutainer tubes. Ficoll-Paque density-gradient centrifugation was used to isolate PBMCs, with at least 7 million per sample. Trizol reagent was used to extract total RNA from the PBMCs, yielding at least 5.5 micrograms per sample. For every donor, flow cytometry on a PBMC aliquot measured the percentage of naive CD45RAhigh/CD27high T cells. From its cysteine to its phenylalanine, the CDR3 spans 15 amino acids. Left in the record is the CDR3 DNA by itself, 45 bases read in frame from the first base. From a lookup of the germline V gene, CDR1 and CDR2 are MDHEN and SYDVKM. The germline ends are 14 bases apart after V is trimmed by 1 base and J by 4 bases. Libraries were prepared through 5' RACE. Sequencing relied on an Illumina HiSeq 2500. A second PCR of roughly 7 to 12 cycles was run with a J-beta primer mix and a sample-barcoded 5' primer. A unique molecular identifier was introduced onto each TCR beta cDNA molecule by a template-switch 5' adaptor carrying 12 random nucleotides. Each sample yielded at least 2.5 million CDR3-containing paired-end reads. The Mint cDNA synthesis kit, primed by a TRBC-specific oligonucleotide, was used to synthesize first-strand cDNA from all RNA. After uracil-DNA glycosylase treatment, a first 18-cycle PCR used universal primers M1SS and BC2_uni_R on all cDNA. The paper's data handling went like this. Each sample was normalized by randomly selecting 1 million high-quality reads, each carrying a distinct molecular identifier. Instead of being binned into consensus sequences, reads that shared molecular identifiers were thrown out. MiTCR, with a Q25 quality threshold and the strictest error-elimination algorithm, was used for CDR3 identification, clonotype clustering and error correction. A nonparametric unseen species model using Euler transformation provided a lower-bound estimate of total TCR beta diversity. Using fastp trimming at Q25 and MiXCR clonotype assembly, TCRdb reanalyzed the public sequencing data and kept in-frame beta chains. Rows matching on CDR3 protein sequence are summarized as one entry with the most common DNA and genes. Clone size and V and J calls follow TCRdb, not the original study. For this sample the table gives roughly 790,000 distinct CDR3 sequences, of which roughly 45% were detected only once. Roughly 20% of the sample is taken by the ten largest.

A remark on this clonotype: No antigen is known for it. Nothing much larger sits one base from this clone, and base qualities are not available.

In this chain, TRBV28 is recombined with TRBJ2-7; the D segment could be TRBD1, given 5 matching bases. The clonotype originates from a woman aged 55-69 years in good health. The sequencing sample was made of blood. The CDR3 sequence is CASSLFRGSSYEQYF. The DNA sequence reads TGTGCCAGCAGTTTATTTAGGGGCTCCTCATACGAGCAGTACTTC.